Following are 21 T cell receptor beta chains from one sample sequenced in a study of blood T cell repertoires in COVID-19. Clones were sequenced by immunoSEQ multiplex PCR, and TCRdb holds only the in-frame ones, with some missing. The sample comprises about 160,000 clones, approximately 85% of which are singletons, and 0.8% to 1.2% rests with the top ten. The source material was peripheral blood. All receptors come from a man between 40 and 49 years old with acute or convalescent COVID-19.

This chain links TRBV6-6 with TRBJ1-6; 9 nucleotides line up with TRBD1. This CDR3 spans 14 amino acids. Germline V gives CDR1 MNHNY, CDR2 SVGAGI (reference sequence). With V trimmed by 6 bases and J by 6 bases, 3 bases remained unmatched. As DNA, the CDR3 is TGTGCCAGCAGACCGACAGGGGGTAATTCACCCCTCCACTTT. This codes for CASRPTGGNSPLHF.

The sample holds many counts of this clone. The CDR3 spells CASGRGLLGTEAFF. The CDR3 DNA follows: TGTGCCTCCGGCAGGGGGCTGCTAGGGACTGAAGCTTTCTTT. The chain employs TRBV19 and TRBJ1-1; TRBD1 aligns across 8 bases. Per germline, CDR1 LNHDA and CDR2 SQIVND (reference sequence). CDR3 length: 14 residues. Germline trimming cut 11 bases from V and 5 bases from J; bases unmatched to any gene: 13.

The chain couples TRBV9 to TRBJ1-3; D uncertain. The V gene's germline CDR1 is SGDLS and CDR2 YYNGEE. The CDR3 sequence is 15 residues long. Trimming removed 4 bases at V and 2 bases at J, with 13 bases between. CDR3 sequence (DNA): TGTGCCAGCAGCCCAAAGGGAGGCCCTGGAAACACCATATATTTT. Amino acids: CASSPKGGPGNTIYF.

This chain uses TRBV7-9 with TRBJ1-5; 7 bases are a match to TRBD1. The germline gives CDR1 SEHNR, CDR2 FQNEAQ (reference sequence). This CDR3 spans 14 amino acids. The V segment lost 5 bases and the J segment 6 bases; nucleotides outside the gene matches: 7. The CDR3: CASSPGGDGQPQHF. The CDR3 bases are TGTGCCAGCAGCCCAGGGGGAGACGGTCAGCCCCAGCATTTT.

The chain is built from TRBV3-1 (or the pseudogene TRBV3-2) and TRBJ1-1; D call uncertain. There are 16 residues in the CDR3. V shed 0 bases and J shed 1 base, with 12 bases lying between them. CDR1 and CDR2 from the germline V gene are LGHDT and YNNKEL (reference sequence). For the CDR3, the DNA is TGTGCCAGCAGCCAAGATGGTGCCAGGCCGAACACTGAAGCTTTCTTT. This translates into CASSQDGARPNTEAFF.

This chain uses TRBV28 with TRBJ2-7; tentatively, D is TRBD1 (6 bases). The CDR3 runs 15 residues. Germline assignment: CDR1 MDHEN and CDR2 SYDVKM. V dropped 6 bases and J dropped 2 bases, with 17 bases sitting between them. CDR3 nucleotides: TGTGCCAGCAGCTACTCGGGACAAACTACCTACGAGCAGTACTTC. It is translated as CASSYSGQTTYEQYF.

The chain uses TRBV27 and TRBJ1-5, with a weak D call TRBD1 (6 bases). Between the trimmed V and J ends, which lost 5 bases and 5 bases, there was a span of 13 bases. This CDR3 comprises 14 residues. CDR1 is MNHEY and CDR2 is SMNVEV in the germline V gene (reference sequence). CDR3 in amino acids: CASSLRGYDQPQHF. The DNA for the CDR3 is TGTGCCAGCAGTCTAAGGGGGTATGATCAGCCCCAGCATTTT.

The chain has TRBV28 and TRBJ1-2; 11 bases are a match to TRBD1. The CDR3 spans 16 residues. Germline V gives CDR1 MDHEN, CDR2 SYDVKM. V was clipped by 5 bases and J by 6 bases; unmatched bases: 11. The CDR3 bases are TGTGCCAGCAGTCCTTGGACAGGGGGCAGGATCGATGGCTACACCTTC. It encodes CASSPWTGGRIDGYTF.

V gene TRBV6-5 combines with J gene TRBJ1-3; the D gene is possibly TRBD1 (6 bases). The CDR3 covers 14 residues. Trimming shortened V by 2 bases and J by 8 bases, and 13 bases separated the two germline ends. The germline V gene encodes CDR1 MNHEY and CDR2 SVGAGI. CDR3 loop: CASSYTWTADTIYF. CDR3 sequence (DNA): TGTGCCAGCAGTTACACCTGGACAGCCGACACCATATATTTT.

The V and J genes are TRBV7-2 and TRBJ2-7, with 9 nucleotides matching TRBD1. CDR1 and CDR2 (germline): SGHTA, FQGNSA. This CDR3 is built from 15 residues. The trim removed 6 bases at V and 3 bases at J, leaving 9 bases unmatched. DNA of the CDR3: TGTGCCAGCAGTTCGGACAGGGGTTCTATCTACGAGCAGTACTTC. Residues: CASSSDRGSIYEQYF. The whole variable domain, remainder taken from reference TRBV7-2 and TRBJ2-7, is GAGVSQSPSNKVTEKGKDVELRCDPISGHTALYWYRQSLGQGLEFLIYFQGNSAPDKSGLPSDRFSAERTGGSVSTLTIQRTQQEDSAVYLCASSSDRGSIYEQYFGPGTRLTVT.

This rearrangement joins TRBV19 to TRBJ1-6; D may be TRBD1 (6 bases). CDR1 and CDR2 from the germline V gene are LNHDA and SQIVND (reference sequence). V shed 6 bases and J shed 0 bases, with 18 bases lying between them. This CDR3 is 18 amino acids long. DNA of the CDR3: TGTGCCAGTAGATCCGGGACATCGTCGAGCTCCTATAATTCACCCCTCCACTTT. Its translation: CASRSGTSSSSYNSPLHF.

This clone was observed once. J is TRBJ1-2 and V is TRBV5-4; D may be TRBD1 (5 bases). In germline, CDR1 is SGHNT, CDR2 YYREEE (reference sequence). V lost 1 base and J 1 base, leaving 14 bases between the germline ends. The length of the CDR3 is 16 residues. The CDR3 DNA reads TGTGCCAGCAGCTTGAGACGGGACTACTATAACTATGGCTACACCTTC. It specifies CASSLRRDYYNYGYTF.

V is TRBV12-5 and J is TRBJ2-2; 11 bases line up with TRBD2. Trimming removed 7 bases from V and 3 bases from J; junction bases left unmatched: 13. The CDR3 loop spans 18 amino acids. The germline V gene encodes CDR1 LGHNT and CDR2 FRNRAP. This CDR3 is CASAKGELAGVYTGELFF. Written as DNA, the CDR3 is TGTGCTAGTGCCAAGGGGGAACTAGCGGGGGTCTACACCGGGGAGCTGTTTTTT.

The rearrangement uses TRBV5-6 and TRBJ1-2; D might be TRBD1 (6 bases). V was trimmed by 4 bases and J by 7 bases, leaving 17 bases between them. CDR3 length: 14 amino acids. Germline V lookup: CDR1 SGHDT, CDR2 YYEEEE. The CDR3 DNA reads as TGTGCCAGCAGCCTGGAACAGGGAAGGGGTGGCTACACCTTC. Protein product: CASSLEQGRGGYTF.

This clone showed up just once. This chain joins TRBV7-8 and TRBJ1-3; no clear D gene. The CDR3 runs to 15 residues. In germline, CDR1 is SGHVS, CDR2 FQNEAQ. The V gene lost 4 bases and the J gene lost 4 bases, with 14 bases spanning the gap. CDR3: CASSSQSGVGNTIYF. CDR3 sequence (DNA): TGTGCCAGCAGCTCCCAATCAGGCGTCGGAAACACCATATATTTT. The complete variable domain, with remaining parts taken from reference TRBV7-8 and TRBJ1-3, reads GAGVSQSPRYKVAKRGQDVALRCDPISGHVSLFWYQQALGQGPEFLTYFQNEAQLDKSGLPSDRFFAERPEGSVSTLKIQRTQQEDSAVYLCASSSQSGVGNTIYFGEGSWLTVV.

The chain has TRBV3-1 (or the pseudogene TRBV3-2) and TRBJ1-4, with D possibly TRBD1 on 5 matching bases. Germline V gene sequence: CDR1 LGHDT, CDR2 YNNKEL (reference sequence). There are 16 residues in the CDR3. V shed 0 bases and J shed 8 bases, with 16 bases lying between them. This CDR3 reads CASSQDLVGLGEKLFF. The DNA of the CDR3 is TGTGCCAGCAGCCAAGATCTGGTGGGGCTCGGAGAAAAACTGTTTTTT.

This sequence joins TRBV3-1 (or the pseudogene TRBV3-2) and TRBJ2-7; 13 bases align to TRBD2. In germline, CDR1 is LGHDT, CDR2 YNNKEL (reference sequence). The CDR3 runs to 18 residues. V shed 8 bases and J 4 bases; nucleotides not matched to a gene: 17. Here the CDR3 reads CASPSGTSGEQRIYEQYF. The CDR3, as DNA: TGTGCCAGCCCATCCGGGACTAGCGGGGAACAGCGCATTTACGAGCAGTACTTC.

This clone was picked up many times. V usage is TRBV4-1 and J usage is TRBJ1-1; unclear D gene. V was trimmed by 5 bases and J by 7 bases, leaving 20 bases between them. The CDR3 has 15 residues. Germline lookup yields CDR1 MGHRA and CDR2 YSYEKL. DNA of the CDR3: TGCGCCAGCAGCGCCCTAAGGCCCCAACGGGGTGAAGCTTTCTTT. Amino acids: CASSALRPQRGEAFF.

The chain has TRBV6-5 and TRBJ2-7; possible D gene TRBD2, 5 bases. This CDR3 spans 12 amino acids. V lost 6 bases, J lost 5 bases, and 11 bases lay in between. The germline gives CDR1 MNHEY, CDR2 SVGAGI. The CDR3, as DNA: TGTGCCAGCAGACGGGGTCGGGACGAGCAGTACTTC. Translating it yields CASRRGRDEQYF.

The CDR3 DNA reads TGTGCCAGTAGACGGGGGGACACTGAAGCTTTCTTT. This translates into CASRRGDTEAFF. The chain links TRBV6-5 to TRBJ1-1, with a possible D match to TRBD1 (5 bases). The CDR3 extends over 12 amino acids. Germline CDR1 is MNHEY and CDR2 is SVGAGI. V shed 9 bases and J shed 3 bases, with 11 bases lying between them.

The V call is TRBV10-2, the J call TRBJ2-5; TRBD2 matches 8 bases. J gave up 5 bases and V 7 bases, and 6 bases lay outside the gene matches. There are 13 residues in the CDR3. Germline CDR1 is WSHSY and CDR2 is SAAADI. The CDR3 bases are TGCGCCAGCATGGTAGCGGGGAGTGAGACCCAGTACTTC. Protein sequence: CASMVAGSETQYF.